A selection of T cell receptor beta chains follows, all from one sample in a study of shared clonotypes between healthy human individuals. Clones were read by immunoSEQ multiplex PCR, and TCRdb kept only the in-frame ones, dropping some. In the table there are 1.5 million to 2.5 million clones, 85% to 95% of which are singletons. Specimen: naive CD8+ T cells sorted from blood. The source is a man younger than 35 in good health. Each CDR3 is given with its conserved first and last residue.

TRBV27 CASSLTSGRAGETQYF
TRBV10-2 CASSESANYGYTF
TRBV25-1 CASSLGGGGEQYF
TRBV27 CASSRWTGRLGTDTQYF
TRBV21-1 CASSKGWKGPGNTIYF
TRBV14 CASSPPGQGPDTQYF
TRBV7-6 CASSGTSGSNEQFF
TRBV19 CASSIIGAYNEQFF
TRBV27 CASTSRWLTDTQYF
TRBV5-6 CASSFGTVSEQYF
TRBV4-1 CASSQYDRGKGMNTEAFF
TRBV4-1 CASSLMGQGLYEQYF
TRBV4-3 CASSQVGTAGANVLTF
TRBV6-5 CASSYSPLPDTQYF
TRBV29-1 CSVDSPQETQYF
TRBV2 CASSEATPINNQPQHF
TRBV14 CASSQETFGPLHF
TRBV9 CASSGDREEAFF
TRBV7-9 CASSPSMTGQDYGYTF
TRBV6-5 CASSLDSSSYEQYF
TRBV5-4 CASSSASDHEQFF
TRBV4-3 CASSQDAGRVNEQFF
TRBV7-9 CASSGRDRGGSPLHF
TRBV27 CASSFGAGAYISTDTQYF
TRBV11-2 CASSLEGQPLLQETQYF
TRBV15 CATSREGFLEQYF
TRBV7-6 CASSPFSDGRASYEQYF
TRBV5-1 CASSVDRGSEQYF
TRBV6-1 CASSEAGGAGSPLHF
TRBV30 CAWSVLTETNYGYTF
TRBV7-9 CASSQALQGVTGYTF
TRBV29-1 CSALSELAGVMFF
TRBV5-4 CASSLPGTDYGYTF
TRBV5-1 CASSLSEQYF
TRBV19 CACLGAKNIQYF
TRBV6-6 CASSYLSGELFF
TRBV27 CASRRDSEETQYF